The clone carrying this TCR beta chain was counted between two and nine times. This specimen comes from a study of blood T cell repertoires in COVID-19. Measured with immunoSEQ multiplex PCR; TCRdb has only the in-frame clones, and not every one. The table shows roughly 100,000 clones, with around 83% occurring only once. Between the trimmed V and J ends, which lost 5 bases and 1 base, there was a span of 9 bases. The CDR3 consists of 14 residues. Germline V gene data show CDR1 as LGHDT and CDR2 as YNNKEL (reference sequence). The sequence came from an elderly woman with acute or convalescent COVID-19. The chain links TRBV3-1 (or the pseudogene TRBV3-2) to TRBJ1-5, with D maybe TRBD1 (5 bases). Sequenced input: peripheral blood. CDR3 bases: TGTGCCAGCAGCGGCAGGGCAAGCAATCAGCCCCAGCATTTT. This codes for CASSGRASNQPQHF.